This T cell receptor beta chain comes out of a study of human T cells and chemical hapten exposure. Study-wide background: On roughly 2 cm by roughly 2 cm of upper inner arm skin, sensitization was performed with 2% DPC.

As for time point: patch test 2, 6 weeks after DPC sensitization. The treatment was: therapeutic diphenylcyclopropenone sensitization with weekly scalp DPC. There are many counts of this clonotype. This CDR3 has 13 residues. Germline V gene lookup returns CDR1 SNHLY and CDR2 FYNNEI. V lost 8 bases and J lost 3, with 14 bases in between. TCRdb reanalysed the RACE reads using MiXCR and keeps one entry per CDR3 protein. Among 80,000 to 100,000 distinct CDR3 sequences listed, approximately 8.6% were seen once. The clonotype comes from a woman aged 40 to 50 with alopecia areata. Some clones in this sample may be carry-over from other donors' samples. The sequenced sample was whole blood, obtained in connection with sensitization to the hapten diphenylcyclopropenone (DPC). The chain has TRBV2 and TRBJ2-7, with D perhaps given as TRBD1 or TRBD2 (6 bases each). CDR3 sequence (DNA): TGTGCCAGCGGAAGGGGGGAGGACTACGAGCAGTACTTC. Its protein product is CASGRGEDYEQYF.